The subject of this entry is one TCR beta chain. The antigen is undetermined. The source of the sample is a study of blood T cells in healthy people across ages. The junction had 22 bases not matched to a gene; V was cut back by 4 bases and J by 11 bases. Germline V gene sequence: CDR1 LGHNA, CDR2 YNFKEQ. The CDR3 sequence is 17 residues long. The donors, aged roughly 6 to 100, were healthy Caucasians from Russia. Study results and limitations: Calculation of diversity from one million T cells yielded estimates considered to be underestimates.

For the second PCR, which ran for about 7 to 11 cycles, a sample-barcoded 5' primer and a J-beta primer mix were used. Each cDNA molecule, via a template-switch adaptor with 12 random nucleotides, was tagged. TCRdb reanalysed the 5' RACE reads using MiXCR and keeps one entry per CDR3 protein. The profile covers roughly 800,000 distinct CDR3 sequences, with over 45% appearing a single time and around 20% taken by the ten largest. Source material: blood. The chain carries TRBV4-2 and TRBJ2-5; 7 bases match TRBD2. This TCR was recovered from a man aged 30 to 39 in good health. CDR3 DNA: TGTGCCAGCAGCCCCATGGGGGGGGAGGACTTGGACAATGAGCAGTACTTC. This translates into CASSPMGGEDLDNEQYF.